The rows below give T cell receptor beta chains drawn from one sample of a study of T cells after yellow fever vaccination. One entry per CDR3 protein, called by TCRdb with MiXCR from the 5' RACE reads. The data show about 150,000 distinct CDR3 sequences, about 6.9% seen once. Sequenced here: CD4+ T cells sorted from PBMCs, sampled 10 days after the yellow fever booster vaccination. The receptors were sampled from a man aged 25-45 years who received the YFV17D yellow fever vaccine. Both conserved end residues are part of each CDR3. The D gene is left open where the match is weak. For some rows the clone size is stated as once, few or many, or as a class when expanded; others skip it.

J gene | V gene | clone size | D gene | CDR3 DNA | CDR3 protein
TRBJ1-1 | TRBV28 | many | TRBD1 | TGTGCCAGCAGTTTAGTCAGGGGGTACGCTTTCTTT | CASSLVRGYAFF
TRBJ2-2 | TRBV29-1 | few | . | TGCAGCGTTGTTAACCCCAGACACACCGGGGAGCTGTTTTTT | CSVVNPRHTGELFF
TRBJ1-5 | TRBV20-1 | many | . | TGCAGTGCTCGGGAGGTCCTGGGAGATCAGCCCCAGCATTTT | CSAREVLGDQPQHF
TRBJ2-1 | TRBV10-3 | many | . | TGTGCCATCAGTGAGGTCCCGGGGGACGAGCAGTTCTTC | CAISEVPGDEQFF
TRBJ2-1 | TRBV5-1 | many | . | TGCGCCAGCAGCTTGGGCGAGCGGGCGTACAATGAGCAGTTCTTC | CASSLGERAYNEQFF
TRBJ2-2 | TRBV20-1 | many | . | TGCAGTGCTAGGCCGTCCGGCAACACCGGGGAGCTGTTTTTT | CSARPSGNTGELFF
TRBJ2-7 | TRBV10-3 | . | TRBD2 | TGTGCCATCAGTGACGGGCTAGCGGAAAAACACGGCTCCTACGAGCAGTACTTC | CAISDGLAEKHGSYEQYF
TRBJ2-3 | TRBV10-3 | many | TRBD2 | TGTGCCATCAGGGGACTAGCGGGAGGAGGGAGCACAGATACGCAGTATTTT | CAIRGLAGGGSTDTQYF
TRBJ2-4 | TRBV4-3 | . | . | TGCGCCAGCAGCCAAGATCCCCGGACGGGCATTCAGTACTTC | CASSQDPRTGIQYF
TRBJ2-2 | TRBV18 | . | TRBD2 | TGTGCCAGCTCACCGGGCGTTCTTCGGGAGGCCGGGGAGCTGTTTTTT | CASSPGVLREAGELFF
TRBJ2-5 | TRBV6-1 | . | . | TGTGCCAGCAGCTCCCGACAGGGATGGGACTTGACCCAGTACTTC | CASSSRQGWDLTQYF
TRBJ2-3 | TRBV6-1 | many | TRBD2 | TGTGCCAGCAGTGTCGGACTAGCGGGAGTAACAGATACGCAGTATTTT | CASSVGLAGVTDTQYF
TRBJ1-1 | TRBV13 | . | . | TGTGCCAGCAGCTTAACATCGAACACTGAAGCTTTCTTT | CASSLTSNTEAFF
TRBJ2-5 | TRBV12-3/TRBV12-4 | few | . | TGTGCCAGCACCCGGGCCCAAGAGACCCAGTACTTC | CASTRAQETQYF
TRBJ2-3 | TRBV12-3/TRBV12-4 | many | . | TGTGCCAGCAGTCCTACAGATACGCAGTATTTT | CASSPTDTQYF
TRBJ2-1 | TRBV10-3 | many | TRBD2 | TGTGCCATCAGTGTAGGACTAGCCGGTCTCAATGAGCAGTTCTTC | CAISVGLAGLNEQFF
TRBJ2-5 | TRBV20-1 | few | TRBD2 | TGCAGTGCGGGGGGACTAGCGGAGCCCCAAGAGACCCAGTACTTC | CSAGGLAEPQETQYF
TRBJ2-3 | TRBV12-3/TRBV12-4 | many | TRBD2 | TGTGCCAGCAGTCCGCCGACTAGCGGGAGTAGGAATACGCAGTATTTT | CASSPPTSGSRNTQYF
TRBJ1-5 | TRBV4-3 | many | . | TGCGCCAGCAGCCAACATCTTGAACAGGGTAGCAATCAGCCCCAGCATTTT | CASSQHLEQGSNQPQHF
TRBJ2-7 | TRBV5-8 | many | . | TGTGCCAGCAGCTATCCGACAGGTACCACCTACGAGCAGTACTTC | CASSYPTGTTYEQYF
TRBJ2-3 | TRBV27 | many | . | TGTGCCAGCGGGGGATACTTCGGTACGCAGTATTTT | CASGGYFGTQYF
TRBJ2-3 | TRBV4-3 | many | . | TGCGCCAGCAGCCAAGAGAGGAGAAGATCAGATACGCAGTATTTT | CASSQERRRSDTQYF
TRBJ2-1 | TRBV5-6 | . | . | TGTGCCAGCAGCTTGGAAAGGACGGGACTCAAGATCTCCTACAATGAGCAGTTCTTC | CASSLERTGLKISYNEQFF
TRBJ2-1 | TRBV20-1 | . | . | TGCAGTGCTAGGGCAGCGGTCTCCTACAATGAGCAGTTCTTC | CSARAAVSYNEQFF